The clone carrying this TCR beta chain was recorded a few times. Different DNA sequences within this sample yield the same CDR3. Study processing details: Reference gene primer amplification gave estimated nucleated cell counts. The method was immunoSEQ multiplex PCR; TCRdb's version includes in-frame clones alone and lacks a portion of them. That table is the source of V, J and clone size, and D and trimming were worked out from the DNA. The table lists about 210,000 clones, around 80% of them singletons. Individuals drawn from around 25 US areas were roughly 18 to 89 years old. Which cohort a participant joined came from the clinical history participants gave. The source of the sample is a study of blood T cell repertoires in COVID-19. Study at large: Both acute and convalescent COVID-19 samples were obtained from the United States, Italy and Spain.

The V gene lost 2 bases and the J gene lost 4 bases, with 11 bases spanning the gap. CDR1 and CDR2 from the germline V gene are SGHTA and FQGNSA. The CDR3 sequence is 14 residues long. The specimen sequenced was PBMCs or T cells enriched from blood (not recorded which). The source of this sequence is a man aged 25-45 years with acute COVID-19. The genes are TRBV7-2 and TRBJ2-5; D may be TRBD2 (5 bases). This chain's CDR3 is CASSLIRGRETQYF. Written as DNA, the CDR3 is TGTGCCAGCAGCTTAATCCGGGGTCGAGAGACCCAGTACTTC.